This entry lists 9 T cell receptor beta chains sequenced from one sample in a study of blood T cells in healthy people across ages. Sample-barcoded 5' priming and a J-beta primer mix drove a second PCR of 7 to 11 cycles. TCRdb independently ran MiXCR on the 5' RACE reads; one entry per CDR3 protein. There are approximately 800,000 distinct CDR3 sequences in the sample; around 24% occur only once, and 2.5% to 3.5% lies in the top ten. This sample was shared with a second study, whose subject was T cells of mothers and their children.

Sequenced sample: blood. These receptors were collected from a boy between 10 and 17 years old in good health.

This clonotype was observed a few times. The CDR3 coding sequence is TGTGCCAGCAACCTGGCGGGGGGGCTCGGAGATACGCAGTATTTT. It codes for CASNLAGGLGDTQYF. The chain joins TRBV3-1 to TRBJ2-3; 9 bases match TRBD2. V shed 7 bases, J shed 5 bases, and the junction held 10 bases outside the gene matches. The CDR3 runs to 15 residues. From germline, CDR1 is LGHDT and CDR2 YNNKEL (reference sequence).

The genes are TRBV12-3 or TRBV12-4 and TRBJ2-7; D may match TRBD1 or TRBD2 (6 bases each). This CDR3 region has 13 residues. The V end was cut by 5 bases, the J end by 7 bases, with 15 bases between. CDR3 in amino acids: CASSLHGGGEQYF. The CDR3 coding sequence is TGTGCCAGCAGTCTTCACGGGGGCGGTGAGCAGTACTTC.

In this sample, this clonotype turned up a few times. The CDR3 region has the DNA TGTGCCAGCAGCGCGGGGACAGGGCGAATGACAACTAATGAAAAACTGTTTTTT. The encoded protein is CASSAGTGRMTTNEKLFF. V and J are TRBV9 and TRBJ1-4; the match to TRBD1 covers 9 bases. Germline V gene data show CDR1 as SGDLS and CDR2 as YYNGEE. V shed 3 bases, J shed 0 bases, and the junction held 9 bases outside the gene matches. The CDR3 has 18 residues.

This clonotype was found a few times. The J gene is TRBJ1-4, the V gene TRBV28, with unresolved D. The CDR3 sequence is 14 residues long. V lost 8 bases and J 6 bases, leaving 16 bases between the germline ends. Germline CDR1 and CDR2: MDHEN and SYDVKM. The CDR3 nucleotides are TGTGCCAGCCTTGGGTGGGGAGATGATGAAAAACTGTTTTTT. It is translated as CASLGWGDDEKLFF.

The CDR3 is CASSFGLAGDPTDTQYF. CDR3 DNA sequence: TGCGCCAGCAGCTTCGGACTAGCGGGGGACCCCACAGATACGCAGTATTTT. V usage is TRBV5-1 and J usage is TRBJ2-3; 13 bases fit TRBD2. CDR3 length equals 17 residues. V was pared by 2 bases and J by 2 bases, with 5 bases of the junction left unmatched. Per the germline V gene, CDR1 is SGHRS and CDR2 is YFSETQ. The variable domain in full, completed from reference TRBV5-1 and TRBJ2-3, reads KAGVTQTPRYLIKTRGQQVTLSCSPISGHRSVSWYQQTPGQGLQFLFEYFSETQRNKGNFPGRFSGRQFSNSRSEMNVSTLELGDSALYLCASSFGLAGDPTDTQYFGPGTRLTVL.

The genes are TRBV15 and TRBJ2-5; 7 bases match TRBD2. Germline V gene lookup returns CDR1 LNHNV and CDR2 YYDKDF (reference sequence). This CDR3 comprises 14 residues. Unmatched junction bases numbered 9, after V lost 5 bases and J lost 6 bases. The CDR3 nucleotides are TGTGCCACCAGCGCCGATCGGGAGGTACAGACCCAGTACTTC. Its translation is CATSADREVQTQYF.

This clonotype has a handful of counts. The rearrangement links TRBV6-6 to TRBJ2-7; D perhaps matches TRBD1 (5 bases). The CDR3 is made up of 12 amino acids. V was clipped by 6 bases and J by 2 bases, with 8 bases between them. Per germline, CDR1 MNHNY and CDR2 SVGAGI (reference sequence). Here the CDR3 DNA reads TGTGCCAGCAGCCAGACAGCCTACGAGCAGTACTTC. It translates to CASSQTAYEQYF.

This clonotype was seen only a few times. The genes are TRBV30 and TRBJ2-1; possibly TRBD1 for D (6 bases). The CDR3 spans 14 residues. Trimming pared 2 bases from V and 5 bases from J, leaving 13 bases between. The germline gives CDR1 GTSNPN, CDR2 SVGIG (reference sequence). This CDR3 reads CAWSRTGRNNEQFF. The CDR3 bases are TGTGCCTGGAGTAGAACAGGGCGGAACAATGAGCAGTTCTTC. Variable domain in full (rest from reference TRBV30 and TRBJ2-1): SQTIHQWPATLVQPVGSPLSLECTVEGTSNPNLYWYRQAAGRGLQLLFYSVGIGQISSEVPQNLSASRPQDRQFILSSKKLLLSDSGFYLCAWSRTGRNNEQFFGPGTRLTVL.

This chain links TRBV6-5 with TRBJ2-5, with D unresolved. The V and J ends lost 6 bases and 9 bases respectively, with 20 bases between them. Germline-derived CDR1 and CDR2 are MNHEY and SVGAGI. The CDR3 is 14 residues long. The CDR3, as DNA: TGTGCCAGCAGCGAGACAACGATGACTGGGGCCCAGTACTTC. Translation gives CASSETTMTGAQYF.